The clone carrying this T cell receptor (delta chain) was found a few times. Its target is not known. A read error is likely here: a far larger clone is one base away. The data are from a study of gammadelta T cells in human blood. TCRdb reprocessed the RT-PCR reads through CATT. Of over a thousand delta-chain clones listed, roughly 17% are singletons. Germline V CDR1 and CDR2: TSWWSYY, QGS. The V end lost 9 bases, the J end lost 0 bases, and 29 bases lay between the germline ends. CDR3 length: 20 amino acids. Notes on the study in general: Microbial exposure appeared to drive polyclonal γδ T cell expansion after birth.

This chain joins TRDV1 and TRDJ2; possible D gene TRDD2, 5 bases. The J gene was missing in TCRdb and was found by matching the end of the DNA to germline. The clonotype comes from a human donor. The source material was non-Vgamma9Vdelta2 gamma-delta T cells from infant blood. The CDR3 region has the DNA TGTGCTCTAACAACCACCTACCGTGCCCCTTCTCTAGCTTTGACAGCACAACTCTTCTTT. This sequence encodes CALTTTYRAPSLALTAQLFF.